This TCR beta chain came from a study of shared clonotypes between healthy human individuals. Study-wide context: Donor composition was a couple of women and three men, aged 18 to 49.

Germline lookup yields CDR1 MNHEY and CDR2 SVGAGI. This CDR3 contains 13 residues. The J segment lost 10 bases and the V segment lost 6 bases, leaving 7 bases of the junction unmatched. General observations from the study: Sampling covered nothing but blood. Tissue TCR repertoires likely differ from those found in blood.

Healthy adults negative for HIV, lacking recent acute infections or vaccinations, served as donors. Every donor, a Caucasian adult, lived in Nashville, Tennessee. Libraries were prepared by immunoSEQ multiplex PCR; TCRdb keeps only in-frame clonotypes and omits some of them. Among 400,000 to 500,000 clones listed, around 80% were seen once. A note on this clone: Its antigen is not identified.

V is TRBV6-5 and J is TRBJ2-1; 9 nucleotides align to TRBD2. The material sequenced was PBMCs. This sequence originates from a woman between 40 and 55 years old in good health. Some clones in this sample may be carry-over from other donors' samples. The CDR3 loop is CASRTGTSREQFF. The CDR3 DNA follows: TGTGCCAGCAGAACCGGGACTAGCCGCGAGCAGTTCTTC.